Detailed here is one TCR beta chain. This sample is drawn from a study of T cell changes during pregnancy in multiple sclerosis. There are 14 residues in the CDR3. V was pared by 0 bases and J by 7 bases, with 7 bases between. CDR1 is MRHNA, CDR2 SNTAGT, per germline. Using immunoSEQ multiplex PCR, the repertoire was profiled, and TCRdb retains in-frame clones only, with some absent. The table lists around 23,000 clones, 90% of them singletons. The chain couples TRBV6-4 to TRBJ1-6; D unresolved. The starting material was CD8+ T cells from peripheral blood mononuclear cells, obtained in the third trimester of pregnancy. This receptor was obtained from a female donor in good health, enrolled as a control in a pregnancy study. In DNA, the CDR3 is TGTGCCAGCAGTGACTCTAACGGGAATTCACCCCTCCACTTT. As protein: CASSDSNGNSPLHF.